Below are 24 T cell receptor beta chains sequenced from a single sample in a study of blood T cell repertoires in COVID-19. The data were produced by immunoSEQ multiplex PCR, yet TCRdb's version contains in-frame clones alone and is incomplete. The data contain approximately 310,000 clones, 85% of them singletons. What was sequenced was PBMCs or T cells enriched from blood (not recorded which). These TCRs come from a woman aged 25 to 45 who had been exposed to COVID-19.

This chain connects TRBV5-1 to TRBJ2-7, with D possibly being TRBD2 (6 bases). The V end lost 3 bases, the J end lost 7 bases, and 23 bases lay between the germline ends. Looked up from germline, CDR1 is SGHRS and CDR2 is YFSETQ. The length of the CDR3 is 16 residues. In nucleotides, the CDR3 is TGCGCCAGCAGCTCCGGTGGGACGGGAGTTTTGTGGGAGCAGTACTTC. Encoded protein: CASSSGGTGVLWEQYF.

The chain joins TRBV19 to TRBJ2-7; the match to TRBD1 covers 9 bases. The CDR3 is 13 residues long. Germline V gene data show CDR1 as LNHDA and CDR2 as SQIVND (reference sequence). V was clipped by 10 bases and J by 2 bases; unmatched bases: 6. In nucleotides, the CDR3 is TGTGCCACCTACGACAGGGGGACCTACGAGCAGTACTTC. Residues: CATYDRGTYEQYF.

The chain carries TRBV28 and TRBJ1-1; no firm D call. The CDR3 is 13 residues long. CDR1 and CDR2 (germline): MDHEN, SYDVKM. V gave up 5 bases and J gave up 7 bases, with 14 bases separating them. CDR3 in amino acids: CASSPLPGIEAFF. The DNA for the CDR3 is TGTGCCAGCAGTCCCCTTCCCGGGATTGAAGCTTTCTTT.

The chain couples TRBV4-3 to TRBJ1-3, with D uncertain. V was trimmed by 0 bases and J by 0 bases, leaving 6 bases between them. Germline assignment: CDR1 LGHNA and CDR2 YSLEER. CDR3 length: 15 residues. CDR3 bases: TGCGCCAGCAGCCAAGAAGCGGCCTCTGGAAACACCATATATTTT. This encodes CASSQEAASGNTIYF.

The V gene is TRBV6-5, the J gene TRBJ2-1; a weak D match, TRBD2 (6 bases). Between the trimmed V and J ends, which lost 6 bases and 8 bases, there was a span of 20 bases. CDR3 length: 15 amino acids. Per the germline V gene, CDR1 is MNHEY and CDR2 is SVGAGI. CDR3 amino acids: CASSSRLVSRDEQFF. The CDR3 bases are TGTGCCAGCAGCTCCCGACTAGTTTCGCGGGATGAGCAGTTCTTC.

For the CDR3, the DNA is TGTGCCAGCAGCGTGGACAGCCTAAATGAAAAACTGTTTTTT. Its protein is CASSVDSLNEKLFF. V and J are TRBV5-5 and TRBJ1-4, with D tentatively TRBD1 (6 bases). Trimming removed 4 bases from V and 5 bases from J, with 12 bases in between. The CDR3 has 14 amino acids. CDR1 is SGHKS, CDR2 YYEKEE, per germline (reference sequence).

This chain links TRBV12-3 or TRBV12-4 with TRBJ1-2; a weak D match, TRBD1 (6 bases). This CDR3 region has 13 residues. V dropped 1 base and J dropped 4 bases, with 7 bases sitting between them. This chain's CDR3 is CASSLGDTYGYTF. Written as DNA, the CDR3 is TGTGCCAGCAGTTTAGGGGACACCTATGGCTACACCTTC.

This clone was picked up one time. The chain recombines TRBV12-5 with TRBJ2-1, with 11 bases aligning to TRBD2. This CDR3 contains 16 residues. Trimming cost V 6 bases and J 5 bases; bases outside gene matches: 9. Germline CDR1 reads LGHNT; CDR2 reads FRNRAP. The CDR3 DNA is TGTGCTAGTGGCCGACAAGGGACTAGCGGAGACAATGAGCAGTTCTTC. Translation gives CASGRQGTSGDNEQFF.

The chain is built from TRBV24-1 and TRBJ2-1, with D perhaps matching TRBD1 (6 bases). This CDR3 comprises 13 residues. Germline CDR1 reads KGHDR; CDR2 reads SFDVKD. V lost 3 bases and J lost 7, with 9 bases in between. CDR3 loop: CATSDGQGNEQFF. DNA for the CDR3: TGTGCCACCAGTGATGGTCAGGGGAATGAGCAGTTCTTC.

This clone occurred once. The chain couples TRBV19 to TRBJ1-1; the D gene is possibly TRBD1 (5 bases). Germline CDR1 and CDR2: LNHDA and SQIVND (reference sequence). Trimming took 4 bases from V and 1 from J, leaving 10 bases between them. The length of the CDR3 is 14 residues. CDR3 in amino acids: CASSSRGGNTEAFF. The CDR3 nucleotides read TGTGCCAGTAGTAGCCGGGGGGGGAACACTGAAGCTTTCTTT.

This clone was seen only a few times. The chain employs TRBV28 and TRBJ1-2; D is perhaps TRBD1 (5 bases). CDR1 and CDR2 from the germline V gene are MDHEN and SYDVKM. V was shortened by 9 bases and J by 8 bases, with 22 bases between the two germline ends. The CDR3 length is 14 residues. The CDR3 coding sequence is TGTGCCAGTACCCCGGGGGAAAGGGAAAGGGGCTACACCTTC. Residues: CASTPGERERGYTF.

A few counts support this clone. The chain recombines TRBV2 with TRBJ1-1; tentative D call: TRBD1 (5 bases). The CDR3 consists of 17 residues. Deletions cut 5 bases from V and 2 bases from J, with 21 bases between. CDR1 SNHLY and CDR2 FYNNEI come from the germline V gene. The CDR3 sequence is CASSLSSGRGINTEAFF. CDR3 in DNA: TGTGCCAGCAGTTTATCTTCAGGGAGGGGAATTAACACTGAAGCTTTCTTT.

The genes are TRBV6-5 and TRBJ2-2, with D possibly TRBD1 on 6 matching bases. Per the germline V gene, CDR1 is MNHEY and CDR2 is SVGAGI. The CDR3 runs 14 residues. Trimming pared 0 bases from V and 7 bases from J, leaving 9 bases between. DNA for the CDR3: TGTGCCAGCAGTTACTCCCCACAGGGCGGGGAGCTGTTTTTT. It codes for CASSYSPQGGELFF.

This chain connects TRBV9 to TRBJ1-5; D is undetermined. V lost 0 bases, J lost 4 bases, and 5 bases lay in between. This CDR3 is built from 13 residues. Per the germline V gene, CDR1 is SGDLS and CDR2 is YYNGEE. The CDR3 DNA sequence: TGTGCCAGCAGCGTAGCGGAGAATCAGCCCCAGCATTTT. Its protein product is CASSVAENQPQHF.

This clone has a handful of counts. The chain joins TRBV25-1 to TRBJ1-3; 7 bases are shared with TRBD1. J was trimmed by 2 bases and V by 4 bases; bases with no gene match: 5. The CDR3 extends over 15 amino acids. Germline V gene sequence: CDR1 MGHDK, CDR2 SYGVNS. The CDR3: CASSVMTGTGNTIYF. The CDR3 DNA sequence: TGTGCCAGCAGTGTTATGACAGGGACTGGAAACACCATATATTTT. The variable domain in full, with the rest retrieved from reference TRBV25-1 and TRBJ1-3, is EADIYQTPRYLVIGTGKKITLECSQTMGHDKMYWYQQDPGMELHLIHYSYGVNSTEKGDLSSESTVSRIRTEHFPLTLESARPSHTSQYLCASSVMTGTGNTIYFGEGSWLTVV.

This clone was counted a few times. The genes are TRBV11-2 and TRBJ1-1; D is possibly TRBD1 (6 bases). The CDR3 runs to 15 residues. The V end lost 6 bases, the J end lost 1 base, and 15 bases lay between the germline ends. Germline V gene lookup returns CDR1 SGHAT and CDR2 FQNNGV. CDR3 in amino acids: CASRYAAGANTEAFF. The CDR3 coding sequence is TGTGCCAGCAGGTACGCCGCAGGGGCGAACACTGAAGCTTTCTTT.

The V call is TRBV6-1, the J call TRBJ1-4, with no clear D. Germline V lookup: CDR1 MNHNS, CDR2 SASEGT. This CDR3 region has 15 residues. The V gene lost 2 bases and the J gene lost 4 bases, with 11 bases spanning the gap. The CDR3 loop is CASSEPGRDNEKLFF. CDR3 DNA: TGTGCCAGCAGTGAACCTGGACGGGATAATGAAAAACTGTTTTTT.

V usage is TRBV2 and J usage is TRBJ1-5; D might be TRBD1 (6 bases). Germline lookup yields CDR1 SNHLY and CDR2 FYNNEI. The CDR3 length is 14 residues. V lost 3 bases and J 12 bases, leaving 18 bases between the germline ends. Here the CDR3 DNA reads TGTGCCAGCAGTGACCCGGACAGATATTATCACCAGCATTTT. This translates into CASSDPDRYYHQHF.

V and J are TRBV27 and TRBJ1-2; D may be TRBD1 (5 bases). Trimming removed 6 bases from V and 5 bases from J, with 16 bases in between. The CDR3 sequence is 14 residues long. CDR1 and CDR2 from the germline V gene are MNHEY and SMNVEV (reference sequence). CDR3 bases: TGTGCCAGCAGCCTCGGGCCAGGGATTTATGGCTACACCTTC. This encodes CASSLGPGIYGYTF.

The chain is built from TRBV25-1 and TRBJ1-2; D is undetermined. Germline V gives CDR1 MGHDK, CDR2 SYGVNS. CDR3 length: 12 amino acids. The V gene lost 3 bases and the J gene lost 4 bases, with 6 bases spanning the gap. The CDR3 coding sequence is TGTGCCAGCAGTGAGTCGGTCTATGGCTACACCTTC. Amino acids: CASSESVYGYTF.

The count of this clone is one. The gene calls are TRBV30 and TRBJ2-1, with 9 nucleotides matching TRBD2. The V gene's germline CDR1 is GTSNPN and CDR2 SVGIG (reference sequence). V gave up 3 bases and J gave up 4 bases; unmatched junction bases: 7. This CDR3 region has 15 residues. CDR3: CAWSPGLAVYNEQFF. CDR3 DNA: TGTGCCTGGAGCCCGGGACTAGCCGTTTACAATGAGCAGTTCTTC.

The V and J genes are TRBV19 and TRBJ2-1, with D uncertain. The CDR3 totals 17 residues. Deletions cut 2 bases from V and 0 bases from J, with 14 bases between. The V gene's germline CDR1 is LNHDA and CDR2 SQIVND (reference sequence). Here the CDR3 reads CASSIYPSPSSYNEQFF. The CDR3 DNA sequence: TGTGCCAGTAGTATATATCCCTCCCCCAGCTCCTACAATGAGCAGTTCTTC. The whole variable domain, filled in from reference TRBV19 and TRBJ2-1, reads DGGITQSPKYLFRKEGQNVTLSCEQNLNHDAMYWYRQDPGQGLRLIYYSQIVNDFQKGDIAEGYSVSREKKESFPLTVTSAQKNPTAFYLCASSIYPSPSSYNEQFFGPGTRLTVL.

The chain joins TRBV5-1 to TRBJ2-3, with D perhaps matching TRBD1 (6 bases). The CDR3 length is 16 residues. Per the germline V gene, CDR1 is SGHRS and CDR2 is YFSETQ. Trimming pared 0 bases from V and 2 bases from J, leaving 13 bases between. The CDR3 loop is CASSLGLTGHTDTQYF. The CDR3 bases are TGCGCCAGCAGCTTGGGACTGACAGGTCACACAGATACGCAGTATTTT. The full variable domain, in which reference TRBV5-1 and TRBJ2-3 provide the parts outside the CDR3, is KAGVTQTPRYLIKTRGQQVTLSCSPISGHRSVSWYQQTPGQGLQFLFEYFSETQRNKGNFPGRFSGRQFSNSRSEMNVSTLELGDSALYLCASSLGLTGHTDTQYFGPGTRLTVL.

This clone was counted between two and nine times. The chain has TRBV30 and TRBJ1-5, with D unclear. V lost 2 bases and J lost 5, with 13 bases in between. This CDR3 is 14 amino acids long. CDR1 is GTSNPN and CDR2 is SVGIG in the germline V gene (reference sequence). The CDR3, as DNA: TGTGCCTGGAGTCCCGGCAGCCAGGATCAGCCCCAGCATTTT. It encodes CAWSPGSQDQPQHF.